The clone carrying this TCR beta chain was picked up many times. Its antigen is unidentified. CDR1 is LNHDA, CDR2 SQIVND, per germline (reference sequence). V gave up 5 bases and J gave up 2 bases, with 9 bases separating them. The CDR3 is 13 residues long. This sample was taken from a study of CD8 T cells in ankylosing spondylitis. Points from the study as a whole: Those disease-linked clones were CD8+; they were also relatively rare in peripheral blood.

The TCR beta libraries were generated through quantitative 5'-RACE incorporating molecular barcodes. TCRdb fed the 5' RACE reads into MiXCR, producing one record per CDR3 protein. The top ten clones hold 21% of a sample with 200,000 to 250,000 distinct CDR3 sequences, approximately 10% of them seen once. The clonotype was recovered from a male donor with ankylosing spondylitis or in good health (not recorded which). Specimen: blood, either unsorted or a sorted T cell fraction (not recorded which). J is TRBJ2-5 and V is TRBV19, with D maybe TRBD2 (5 bases). CDR3 coding DNA: TGTGCCAGTAGTCCGGGGTTTCAAGAGACCCAGTACTTC. Translation gives CASSPGFQETQYF.